Sequencing of this T cell receptor beta chain was carried out in a study of blood T cell repertoires in COVID-19. The data were produced by immunoSEQ multiplex PCR, yet TCRdb's version contains in-frame clones alone and is incomplete. The data contain around 100,000 clones, roughly 90% of them singletons. Unmatched junction bases numbered 8, after V lost 5 bases and J lost 9 bases. The germline CDR1 and CDR2 sequences are MDHEN and SYDVKM. CDR3 length: 14 amino acids. The sequenced sample was peripheral blood. The sequence came from a human donor with active COVID-19. The donor label of this sample is uncertain. V and J are TRBV28 and TRBJ2-1; 9 nucleotides align to TRBD1. The CDR3 region is CASSLRQGGAEQFF. The CDR3 nucleotides read TGTGCCAGCAGTCTCCGACAGGGGGGGGCTGAGCAGTTCTTC. The variable domain in full, with the rest retrieved from reference TRBV28 and TRBJ2-1, is DVKVTQSSRYLVKRTGEKVFLECVQDMDHENMFWYRQDPGLGLRLIYFSYDVKMKEKGDIPEGYSVSREKKERFSLILESASTNQTSMYLCASSLRQGGAEQFFGPGTRLTVL.